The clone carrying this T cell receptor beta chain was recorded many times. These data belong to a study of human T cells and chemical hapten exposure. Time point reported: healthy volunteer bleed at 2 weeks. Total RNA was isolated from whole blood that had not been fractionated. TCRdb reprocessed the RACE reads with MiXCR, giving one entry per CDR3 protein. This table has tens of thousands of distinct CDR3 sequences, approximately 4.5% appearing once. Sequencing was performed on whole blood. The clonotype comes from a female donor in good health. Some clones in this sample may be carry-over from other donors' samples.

The CDR3, as DNA: TGCGCCAGCAGCTTGGCCGGAAACTACGAGCAGTACTTC. Its translation is CASSLAGNYEQYF. The V and J genes are TRBV5-1 and TRBJ2-7; D remains ambiguous. V was cut by 0 bases and J by 3 bases, with 7 bases left in between. Per the germline V gene, CDR1 is SGHRS and CDR2 is YFSETQ. The length of the CDR3 is 13 residues.